Each of the 20 T cell receptor beta chains below was sequenced from the same sample in a study of cytomegalovirus exposure and HLA in healthy donors. Primers included in the PCR were 60 Vbeta and 13 Jbeta primers. The table came from immunoSEQ multiplex PCR; TCRdb's copy has only in-frame clones and leaves some out. This sample has about 69,000 clones, with 70% to 80% found just once. Sequencing was performed on PBMCs. The receptors derive from a man between 18 and 35 years old in good health and CMV-seronegative.

The V call is TRBV27, the J call TRBJ2-5, with 7 bases identical to TRBD1. CDR3 length: 16 residues. The V segment lost 8 bases and the J segment 5 bases; nucleotides outside the gene matches: 17. Per germline, CDR1 MNHEY and CDR2 SMNVEV (reference sequence). CDR3 in amino acids: CASGVTTGRGLETQYF. The CDR3 DNA follows: TGTGCCAGCGGGGTCACGACAGGGAGAGGTTTGGAGACCCAGTACTTC.

The rearrangement links TRBV13 to TRBJ2-2, with TRBD1 matching over 9 bases. Trimming cost V 10 bases and J 7 bases; bases outside gene matches: 16. Germline V gene lookup returns CDR1 PRHDT and CDR2 FYEKMQ (reference sequence). The CDR3 is 16 residues long. DNA of the CDR3: TGTGCCACCCGAAGGACCGGGACAGGGCTCCACGGGGAGCTGTTTTTT. It codes for CATRRTGTGLHGELFF.

The CDR3 nucleotides are TGTGCCAGCAGCTTACCCCACCGACTAGCGGGAAAGGGGAATGAGCAGTTCTTC. Its translation: CASSLPHRLAGKGNEQFF. The rearrangement joins TRBV7-9 to TRBJ2-1; the match to TRBD2 covers 11 bases. Germline V CDR1 and CDR2: SEHNR, FQNEAQ (reference sequence). This CDR3 spans 18 amino acids. The trim removed 2 bases at V and 7 bases at J, leaving 13 bases unmatched.

This clone came up a few times. The rearrangement uses TRBV6-1 and TRBJ2-7, with 9 bases that match TRBD2. V shed 4 bases, J shed 6 bases, and the junction held 1 base outside the gene matches. The CDR3 has 12 amino acids. Germline V lookup: CDR1 MNHNS, CDR2 SASEGT. CDR3 nucleotide sequence: TGTGCCAGCAGTGGGACTAGCGTCGAGCAGTACTTC. Translating gives CASSGTSVEQYF.

The chain couples TRBV4-3 to TRBJ2-4, with D perhaps matching TRBD1 (5 bases). CDR3 length equals 16 residues. V was trimmed by 0 bases and J by 8 bases, leaving 17 bases between them. Germline V lookup: CDR1 LGHNA, CDR2 YSLEER. CDR3 DNA sequence: TGCGCCAGCAGCCAAGAACAGAGGCAGGCCAGGGACATTCAGTACTTC. It is translated as CASSQEQRQARDIQYF.

V gene TRBV7-6 combines with J gene TRBJ2-7; TRBD2 aligns across 9 bases. Germline V gene data show CDR1 as SGHVS and CDR2 as FNYEAQ. This CDR3 region has 14 residues. Trimming at V came to 5 bases and at J to 9 bases, leaving 11 bases not matched to a gene. DNA of the CDR3: TGTGCCAGCAGCCCCGGGGGGGGGACTAGCAGGCAGTACTTC. This sequence encodes CASSPGGGTSRQYF.

This chain joins TRBV28 and TRBJ2-7; TRBD1 might be the D (6 bases). Trimming cost V 3 bases and J 7 bases, with 13 bases left between them. Germline V CDR1 and CDR2: MDHEN, SYDVKM. The CDR3 has 13 amino acids. The CDR3 DNA reads TGTGCCAGCAGTTTGTACAGGGAAGGAGAGCAGTACTTC. Protein: CASSLYREGEQYF.

This sequence joins TRBV7-3 and TRBJ2-2; TRBD2 aligns across 12 bases. Trimming at V came to 3 bases and at J to 7 bases, leaving 3 bases not matched to a gene. The germline gives CDR1 SGHTA, CDR2 FQGTGA. The CDR3 covers 15 residues. DNA of the CDR3: TGTGCCAGCAGCTTGACTAGCGGGGGAGTCGGGGAGCTGTTTTTT. Amino acid sequence: CASSLTSGGVGELFF.

This sequence joins TRBV30 and TRBJ1-3; D is ambiguous. CDR1 GTSNPN and CDR2 SVGIG come from the germline V gene (reference sequence). Trimming removed 8 bases at V and 3 bases at J, with 11 bases between. CDR3 length equals 12 residues. The CDR3 sequence is CAGRKDGNTIYF. CDR3 nucleotides: TGTGCCGGGCGCAAGGATGGAAACACCATATATTTT.

The chain uses TRBV15 and TRBJ1-5; TRBD1 aligns across 7 bases. CDR3 length: 15 residues. Germline V gene sequence: CDR1 LNHNV, CDR2 YYDKDF (reference sequence). The V gene end was trimmed by 1 base and the J gene end by 4 bases; junction bases not matched to a gene: 4. The CDR3 DNA reads TGTGCCACCAGCAGAGGACAGGGTGGGAATCAGCCCCAGCATTTT. Its protein product is CATSRGQGGNQPQHF.

This chain uses TRBV5-1 with TRBJ2-5; D not resolved. This CDR3 is 14 amino acids long. From germline, CDR1 is SGHRS and CDR2 YFSETQ. Between the trimmed V and J ends, which lost 0 bases and 2 bases, there was a span of 8 bases. The CDR3 DNA is TGCGCCAGCAGCTTGGGGCAGGCTCAAGAGACCCAGTACTTC. Protein: CASSLGQAQETQYF.

V is TRBV5-1 and J is TRBJ2-7; D is uncertain. There are 12 residues in the CDR3. V was pared by 4 bases and J by 4 bases, with 9 bases between. CDR1 and CDR2 (germline): SGHRS, YFSETQ. CDR3 loop: CASSPRFYEQYV. The CDR3 DNA follows: TGCGCCAGCAGCCCCAGGTTTTACGAGCAGTACGTC.

J is TRBJ2-1 and V is TRBV4-2; the match to TRBD1 covers 7 bases. The CDR3 loop spans 15 amino acids. Germline loops: CDR1 LGHNA, CDR2 YNFKEQ. Trimming took 4 bases from V and 5 from J; bases not matched to a gene: 8. In DNA, the CDR3 is TGTGCCAGCAGCCGCCTAGGGACAGAAAACAATGAGCAGTTCTTC. Amino acid sequence: CASSRLGTENNEQFF.

The V call is TRBV6-4, the J call TRBJ2-1, with 8 bases identical to TRBD2. Germline assignment: CDR1 MRHNA and CDR2 SNTAGT. V lost 4 bases and J lost 0; bases outside the gene matches: 2. The CDR3 extends over 15 amino acids. CDR3 in DNA: TGTGCCAGCAGTGGGGCGGGGGGCTCCTACAATGAGCAGTTCTTC. This gives the protein CASSGAGGSYNEQFF.

V and J are TRBV2 and TRBJ2-7, with 7 bases that match TRBD2. Trimming took 10 bases from V and 2 from J; bases not matched to a gene: 14. Germline loops: CDR1 SNHLY, CDR2 FYNNEI. This CDR3 contains 15 residues. The CDR3 region is CATITGLADAYEQYF. The DNA for the CDR3 is TGTGCCACCATAACTGGGCTAGCGGACGCCTACGAGCAGTACTTC.

The CDR3 sequence: CASSPNRVSPLHF. As DNA, the CDR3 is TGTGCCAGCAGCCCGAACAGGGTGTCACCCCTCCACTTT. The V and J genes are TRBV7-3 and TRBJ1-6; D perhaps matches TRBD1 (6 bases). Germline CDR1 is SGHTA and CDR2 is FQGTGA. Trimming took 5 bases from V and 10 from J, leaving 12 bases between them. The CDR3 is 13 residues long.

This clone was seen only a few times. In nucleotides, the CDR3 is TGTGCCAGCAGTTTCAAGAAGGTCGGACAGGGATGGATTCCTAACTATGGCTACACCTTC. It yields the protein CASSFKKVGQGWIPNYGYTF. The rearrangement joins TRBV27 to TRBJ1-2; 8 nucleotides line up with TRBD1. Germline CDR1 MNHEY, CDR2 SMNVEV (reference sequence). V lost 3 bases and J lost 0; bases outside the gene matches: 18. This CDR3 has 20 residues.

The rearrangement uses TRBV7-8 and TRBJ2-3, with 15 bases identical to TRBD2. Unmatched junction bases numbered 11, after V lost 5 bases and J lost 2 bases. Per the germline V gene, CDR1 is SGHVS and CDR2 is FQNEAQ. The CDR3 has 19 residues. CDR3 protein: CASSPRGLAGGFVTDTQYF. The CDR3 region has the DNA TGTGCCAGCAGCCCCCGGGGACTAGCGGGGGGATTCGTCACAGATACGCAGTATTTT.

The J gene is TRBJ2-2, the V gene TRBV28; perhaps TRBD2 as D (6 bases). CDR1 is MDHEN and CDR2 is SYDVKM in the germline V gene. V lost 4 bases, J lost 6 bases, and 18 bases lay in between. This CDR3 is built from 16 residues. The CDR3 sequence: CASSSPRLEMAGELFF. The DNA for the CDR3 is TGTGCCAGCAGTTCCCCAAGACTAGAAATGGCCGGGGAGCTGTTTTTT. The complete variable domain, with remaining parts taken from reference TRBV28 and TRBJ2-2, reads DVKVTQSSRYLVKRTGEKVFLECVQDMDHENMFWYRQDPGLGLRLIYFSYDVKMKEKGDIPEGYSVSREKKERFSLILESASTNQTSMYLCASSSPRLEMAGELFFGEGSRLTVL.

V usage is TRBV30 and J usage is TRBJ2-7, with D possibly being TRBD1 (6 bases). Trimming cost V 0 bases and J 3 bases, with 9 bases left between them. The CDR3 extends over 13 amino acids. The germline V gene encodes CDR1 GTSNPN and CDR2 SVGIG (reference sequence). The chain's CDR3 is CAWSVRGGYEQYF. CDR3 DNA sequence: TGTGCCTGGAGTGTCAGGGGCGGCTACGAGCAGTACTTC.